Shown below are 23 T cell receptor beta chains from a single sample sequenced in a study of CD8 T cells in ankylosing spondylitis. Via MiXCR, TCRdb re-called the 5' RACE reads, giving one row per CDR3 protein. Among some 250,000 distinct CDR3 sequences listed, roughly 8.6% were seen once. Source material: blood, either unsorted or a sorted T cell fraction (not recorded which). The receptors originated from a male donor with ankylosing spondylitis or in good health (not recorded which).

This clonotype was counted ten times or more. The rearrangement joins TRBV2 to TRBJ2-1; D may be TRBD2 (6 bases). V was shortened by 2 bases and J by 4 bases, with 15 bases between the two germline ends. There are 16 residues in the CDR3. Germline V gives CDR1 SNHLY, CDR2 FYNNEI. The DNA for the CDR3 is TGTGCCAGCAGTGAAACACGCGGGGATCCGTACAATGAGCAGTTCTTC. Protein sequence: CASSETRGDPYNEQFF.

This chain joins TRBV5-1 and TRBJ2-2, with D uncertain. The germline V gene has CDR1 SGHRS and CDR2 YFSETQ. Trimming shortened V by 2 bases and J by 6 bases, and 14 bases separated the two germline ends. The CDR3 spans 15 residues. This chain's CDR3 is CASSFTTESSGELFF. CDR3 sequence (DNA): TGCGCCAGCAGCTTTACTACAGAGAGCTCCGGGGAGCTGTTTTTT.

This clonotype was seen many times. The rearrangement joins TRBV30 to TRBJ2-1, with TRBD2 matching 7 bases. Per the germline V gene, CDR1 is GTSNPN and CDR2 is SVGIG (reference sequence). The length of the CDR3 is 14 residues. V shed 5 bases and J 0 bases; nucleotides not matched to a gene: 4. The CDR3: CAWWGGGSYNEQFF. The CDR3 DNA sequence: TGTGCCTGGTGGGGGGGGGGCTCCTACAATGAGCAGTTCTTC.

This clonotype has at least ten counts. The chain combines TRBV5-6 with TRBJ1-2, with D tentatively TRBD1 (6 bases). V was cut by 2 bases and J by 2 bases, with 10 bases left in between. This CDR3 has 14 residues. Germline-derived CDR1 and CDR2 are SGHDT and YYEEEE. This CDR3 is CASSLGTTNYGYTF. For the CDR3, the DNA is TGTGCCAGCAGCTTAGGGACAACCAACTATGGCTACACCTTC.

This clonotype was recorded at least ten times. The J gene is TRBJ2-1, the V gene TRBV21-1; the table's D gene call, TRBD2, was not cross checked with the DNA. TRBV21-1 is a documented pseudogene. This CDR3 comprises 13 residues. The DNA for the CDR3 is TGTGCCAGCAGCGACGACGGGGCCCCTGAGCAGTTCTTC. Translation: CASSDDGAPEQFF.

This clonotype was recorded at least ten times. The gene calls are TRBV7-2 and TRBJ2-2; D is undetermined. CDR1 and CDR2 from the germline V gene are SGHTA and FQGNSA. Trimming pared 4 bases from V and 3 bases from J, leaving 9 bases between. The CDR3 totals 14 residues. Here the CDR3 DNA reads TGTGCCAGCAGCTCAATGATCGACACCGGGGAGCTGTTTTTT. Protein sequence: CASSSMIDTGELFF.

Ten or more counts support this clonotype. The CDR3 spells CASRGLISEAFF. CDR3 nucleotides: TGTGCCAGTAGGGGGTTGATCTCTGAAGCTTTCTTT. J is TRBJ1-1 and V is TRBV19; D unresolved. CDR3 length equals 12 residues. The germline V gene has CDR1 LNHDA and CDR2 SQIVND (reference sequence). Between the trimmed V and J ends, which lost 6 bases and 6 bases, there was a span of 11 bases.

At least ten counts were recorded for this clonotype. The chain employs TRBV10-3 and TRBJ1-2; D is possibly TRBD1 (5 bases). The CDR3 extends over 15 amino acids. The V end lost 7 bases, the J end lost 6 bases, and 21 bases lay between the germline ends. CDR1 is ENHRY and CDR2 is SYGVKD in the germline V gene. The CDR3 reads CAINPAGRAADGYTF. CDR3 nucleotide sequence: TGTGCCATCAATCCGGCGGGCAGGGCAGCGGATGGCTACACCTTC.

This clonotype was observed at least ten times. The genes are TRBV24-1 and TRBJ2-2; the D is unclear. Deletions cut 3 bases from V and 4 bases from J, with 8 bases between. From germline, CDR1 is KGHDR and CDR2 SFDVKD. The CDR3 has 14 residues. CDR3 loop: CATSDPLFTGELFF. CDR3 nucleotides: TGTGCCACCAGTGATCCCCTATTCACCGGGGAGCTGTTTTTT.

This clonotype has a count of ten or more. CDR3 sequence (DNA): TGTGCCAGCAGTTTCCATCGAGACATTCAGTACTTC. Protein: CASSFHRDIQYF. The genes are TRBV6-2 or TRBV6-3 and TRBJ2-4; D remains ambiguous. Germline CDR1 reads MNHEY; CDR2 reads SVGEGT. V was pared by 4 bases and J by 8 bases, with 9 bases between. There are 12 residues in the CDR3.

This clonotype appeared many times. V and J are TRBV20-1 and TRBJ2-1; 9 nucleotides align to TRBD2. Germline V lookup: CDR1 DFQATT, CDR2 SNEGSKA (reference sequence). V shed 5 bases and J 7 bases; nucleotides not matched to a gene: 12. CDR3 length: 15 amino acids. The CDR3 loop is CSASEAGGAKNEQFF. CDR3 bases: TGCAGTGCTTCGGAAGCGGGAGGAGCAAAGAATGAGCAGTTCTTC.

This chain links TRBV5-4 with TRBJ2-4; 7 bases are a match to TRBD1. The CDR3 loop spans 15 amino acids. CDR1 and CDR2 from the germline V gene are SGHNT and YYREEE (reference sequence). V lost 7 bases and J lost 1; bases outside the gene matches: 8. CDR3 loop: CASGSAGGAKNIQYF. CDR3 bases: TGTGCCAGCGGCTCGGCAGGGGGTGCCAAAAACATTCAGTACTTC.

This clonotype was recorded many times. The genes are TRBV20-1 and TRBJ1-1, with D unresolved. This CDR3 has 15 amino acids. V was pared by 3 bases and J by 3 bases, with 17 bases between. Germline-derived CDR1 and CDR2 are DFQATT and SNEGSKA (reference sequence). CDR3 amino acids: CSARALGGKDTEAFF. CDR3 in DNA: TGCAGTGCTAGGGCCCTTGGAGGGAAGGACACTGAAGCTTTCTTT.

This clonotype has ten or more counts. The rearrangement uses TRBV29-1 and TRBJ1-1, with D possibly TRBD1 on 5 matching bases. Germline CDR1 reads SQVTM; CDR2 reads ANQGSEA. Trimming pared 7 bases from V and 4 bases from J, leaving 16 bases between. CDR3 size: 13 residues. CDR3 sequence (DNA): TGCAGCGCTCTTCGGGTAGGGACCACTGAAGCTTTCTTT. This encodes CSALRVGTTEAFF.

There are many counts of this clonotype. The J gene is TRBJ2-1, the V gene TRBV4-3; TRBD1 is a possible D gene (6 bases). Trimming shortened V by 1 base and J by 3 bases, and 10 bases separated the two germline ends. The length of the CDR3 is 15 residues. Germline loops: CDR1 LGHNA, CDR2 YSLEER. This CDR3 reads CASSQAQGIYNEQFF. The CDR3 DNA reads TGCGCCAGCAGCCAAGCGCAGGGGATCTACAATGAGCAGTTCTTC.

In this sample, this clonotype turned up many times. The chain joins TRBV20-1 to TRBJ2-7; D perhaps matches TRBD2 (6 bases). Trimming stripped 0 bases from V and 3 bases from J, with 9 bases between. The CDR3 has 13 amino acids. Germline V gives CDR1 DFQATT, CDR2 SNEGSKA (reference sequence). The CDR3 DNA follows: TGCAGTGCTAGAGAGCGGGGAGACTACGAGCAGTACTTC. As protein: CSARERGDYEQYF.

This clonotype has at least ten counts. This chain links TRBV7-9 with TRBJ1-4; D is undetermined. Germline V gene sequence: CDR1 SEHNR, CDR2 FQNEAQ (reference sequence). V gave up 3 bases and J gave up 8 bases, with 7 bases separating them. This CDR3 comprises 12 residues. DNA of the CDR3: TGTGCCAGCAGCTTGATAAGGGAAAAACTGTTTTTT. It encodes CASSLIREKLFF.

This clonotype was picked up many times. J is TRBJ1-2 and V is TRBV7-2, with D possibly matching TRBD1 (5 bases). CDR3 length equals 15 residues. The ends were cut back, 7 bases at V and 6 bases at J, with 21 bases in the middle. From germline, CDR1 is SGHTA and CDR2 FQGNSA. CDR3 coding DNA: TGTGCCAGCATCCCCCCGGCTGGGGGAGTTCATGGCTACACCTTC. Its protein product is CASIPPAGGVHGYTF. Combining the CDR3 with reference TRBV7-2 and TRBJ1-2 gives the whole variable domain GAGVSQSPSNKVTEKGKDVELRCDPISGHTALYWYRQSLGQGLEFLIYFQGNSAPDKSGLPSDRFSAERTGGSVSTLTIQRTQQEDSAVYLCASIPPAGGVHGYTFGSGTRLTVV.

This clonotype has a count of ten or more. This sequence joins TRBV20-1 and TRBJ2-3; D unresolved. V lost 6 bases and J 6 bases, leaving 10 bases between the germline ends. The length of the CDR3 is 11 residues. Germline CDR1 reads DFQATT; CDR2 reads SNEGSKA (reference sequence). The CDR3 nucleotides are TGCAGTGCGGCCCACCTGGATACGCAGTATTTT. Protein product: CSAAHLDTQYF.

This clonotype has a count of ten or more. The gene calls are TRBV6-2 or TRBV6-3 and TRBJ2-3; D is unclear. The germline CDR1 and CDR2 sequences are MNHEY and SVGEGT. V lost 2 bases to trimming and J lost 5 bases, with 5 bases between them. This CDR3 has 12 residues. The CDR3 spells CASSYKGDTQYF. The CDR3 DNA reads TGTGCCAGCAGTTACAAGGGAGATACGCAGTATTTT.

This clonotype showed up many times. J is TRBJ1-2 and V is TRBV20-1; D gene ambiguous. V was cut by 3 bases and J by 6 bases, with 8 bases left in between. CDR1 is DFQATT and CDR2 is SNEGSKA in the germline V gene (reference sequence). CDR3 length equals 11 residues. CDR3 sequence reads: CSASQANGYTF. The CDR3 nucleotides are TGCAGTGCTAGTCAGGCTAATGGCTACACCTTC.

This rearrangement joins TRBV7-9 to TRBJ2-3; the D gene is possibly TRBD1 (6 bases). The germline V gene has CDR1 SEHNR and CDR2 FQNEAQ (reference sequence). V was clipped by 3 bases and J by 1 base, with 14 bases between them. CDR3 length: 16 residues. CDR3 loop: CASSLGQKTRTDTQYF. CDR3 nucleotide sequence: TGTGCCAGCAGCTTGGGACAAAAGACACGCACAGATACGCAGTATTTT.

This clonotype has a count of ten or more. The V gene is TRBV20-1, the J gene TRBJ2-1; tentatively, D is TRBD1 (6 bases). Germline-derived CDR1 and CDR2 are DFQATT and SNEGSKA (reference sequence). The length of the CDR3 is 11 residues. V was cut by 2 bases and J by 8 bases, with 7 bases left in between. Here the CDR3 DNA reads TGCAGTGCTAGACAGGGGCATGAGCAGTTCTTC. It translates to CSARQGHEQFF.